A single sample gave rise to the 25 T cell receptor beta chains below, sequenced in a study of Ad26.COV2.S vaccination and SARS-CoV-2 variants. The treatment: about 20 received Ad26.COV2.S at low or high dose, single or two shots; five or six received placebo; per-sample allocation not given. Each sample was drawn 63 days after the first injection (of vaccine or placebo). Sequenced by immunoSEQ multiplex PCR; TCRdb stores in-frame clones only, minus some. The sample records about 370,000 clones, roughly nine tenths being singletons. The sample was peripheral blood, taken in a trial of Ad26.COV2.S vaccine versus placebo. The receptors were gathered from a person aged 18-60 years who received the Ad26.COV2.S COVID-19 vaccine or a placebo.

This chain joins TRBV3-1 (or the pseudogene TRBV3-2) and TRBJ1-1; TRBD1 matches at 8 bases. CDR1 and CDR2 (germline): LGHDT, YNNKEL (reference sequence). Unmatched junction bases numbered 3, after V lost 3 bases and J lost 3 bases. The CDR3 loop spans 14 amino acids. This CDR3 is CASSQDREDTEAFF. CDR3 DNA: TGTGCCAGCAGCCAGGACAGGGAGGACACTGAAGCTTTCTTT.

The chain couples TRBV7-9 to TRBJ2-7; D is undetermined. The germline V gene encodes CDR1 SEHNR and CDR2 FQNEAQ (reference sequence). V lost 1 base, J lost 6 bases, and 7 bases lay in between. The CDR3 totals 12 residues. CDR3 in amino acids: CASSLEVGEQYF. CDR3 DNA: TGTGCCAGCAGCTTAGAGGTCGGCGAGCAGTACTTC.

The gene calls are TRBV5-1 and TRBJ1-2, with a weak D call TRBD1 (5 bases). The CDR3 has 12 amino acids. Trimming left V 3 bases short and J 4 bases short, with 7 bases between. Germline V gene lookup returns CDR1 SGHRS and CDR2 YFSETQ. The CDR3 DNA reads TGCGCCAGCAGCTGGGACCTCTATGGCTACACCTTC. Its translation: CASSWDLYGYTF.

The chain carries TRBV4-1 and TRBJ1-4; a possible D gene is TRBD1 (5 bases). The germline V gene encodes CDR1 MGHRA and CDR2 YSYEKL. This CDR3 has 16 amino acids. Trimming shortened V by 1 base and J by 3 bases, and 12 bases separated the two germline ends. The CDR3 is CASSQVPGPANEKLFF. CDR3 DNA: TGCGCCAGCAGCCAAGTCCCAGGGCCGGCTAATGAAAAACTGTTTTTT.

The rearrangement joins TRBV2 to TRBJ2-3, with TRBD2 as a possible D gene (6 bases). The length of the CDR3 is 15 residues. V was pared by 7 bases and J by 0 bases, with 14 bases between. Germline V gene data show CDR1 as SNHLY and CDR2 as FYNNEI. In DNA form, the CDR3 reads TGTGCCAGCAAGGGGCGGCGGGGAAGCACAGATACGCAGTATTTT. Translation: CASKGRRGSTDTQYF.

The rearrangement joins TRBV5-1 to TRBJ1-6; D is undetermined. The CDR3 is 17 residues long. The V end lost 4 bases, the J end lost 3 bases, and 17 bases lay between the germline ends. The germline V gene encodes CDR1 SGHRS and CDR2 YFSETQ. The CDR3 loop reads CASSPEGIEFYNSPLHF. The CDR3 DNA reads as TGCGCCAGCAGCCCGGAGGGTATAGAGTTCTATAATTCACCCCTCCACTTT.

The chain combines TRBV27 with TRBJ1-5; D is undetermined. Trimming stripped 6 bases from V and 4 bases from J, with 19 bases between. Germline CDR1 reads MNHEY; CDR2 reads SMNVEV (reference sequence). The CDR3 runs to 16 residues. CDR3 loop: CASSPFVGGLNQPQHF. For the CDR3, the DNA is TGTGCCAGCAGCCCTTTTGTGGGCGGCCTTAATCAGCCCCAGCATTTT.

The chain carries TRBV4-2 and TRBJ2-1; 8 bases are a match to TRBD2. The CDR3 runs to 19 residues. Germline V CDR1 and CDR2: LGHNA, YNFKEQ. The trim removed 4 bases at V and 1 base at J, leaving 15 bases unmatched. Here the CDR3 DNA reads TGTGCCAGCAGCCCCCGGGGGGGGGCGCTTGGGGGGTCCTACAATGAGCAGTTCTTC. Protein product: CASSPRGGALGGSYNEQFF.

V gene TRBV5-4 combines with J gene TRBJ2-4; 10 bases align to TRBD1. V shed 3 bases, J shed 1 base, and the junction held 4 bases outside the gene matches. Looked up from germline, CDR1 is SGHNT and CDR2 is YYREEE (reference sequence). This CDR3 is built from 16 residues. CDR3 coding DNA: TGTGCCAGCAGCTCGCTGGGACAGGGGGCCAAAAACATTCAGTACTTC. Translating gives CASSSLGQGAKNIQYF.

The chain links TRBV5-6 to TRBJ2-7; D could derive from TRBD1 or TRBD2 (6 bases each). The V end was cut by 0 bases, the J end by 6 bases, with 13 bases between. Germline values: CDR1 SGHDT, CDR2 YYEEEE. This CDR3 comprises 14 residues. This chain's CDR3 is CASSLDSGGGEQYF. CDR3 coding DNA: TGTGCCAGCAGCTTGGATAGCGGAGGGGGCGAGCAGTACTTC.

The gene calls are TRBV10-3 and TRBJ2-1, with 7 bases aligning to TRBD1. V lost 2 bases to trimming and J lost 1 base; unmatched junction nucleotides: 8. Germline CDR1 reads ENHRY; CDR2 reads SYGVKD. The CDR3 runs 17 residues. CDR3 DNA: TGTGCCATCAGTGAGGGGAACAGGGGATCGTCCTACAATGAGCAGTTCTTC. As protein: CAISEGNRGSSYNEQFF.

The V gene is TRBV3-1 (or the pseudogene TRBV3-2), the J gene TRBJ1-3, with D unresolved. Between the trimmed V and J ends, which lost 7 bases and 7 bases, there was a span of 23 bases. The CDR3 consists of 16 residues. Germline V gives CDR1 LGHDT, CDR2 YNNKEL (reference sequence). Here the CDR3 reads CASTPGSGSRVNTIYF. The CDR3 nucleotides are TGTGCCAGCACCCCTGGCTCCGGCTCTCGCGTCAACACCATATATTTT.

The V gene is TRBV2, the J gene TRBJ1-2; no clear D. The V end lost 3 bases, the J end lost 6 bases, and 17 bases lay between the germline ends. Germline V lookup: CDR1 SNHLY, CDR2 FYNNEI. The CDR3 is 15 amino acids. CDR3 DNA sequence: TGTGCCAGCAGTGATTTGACCGCCACCGGGCATGGCTACACCTTC. Its translation: CASSDLTATGHGYTF.

The V gene is TRBV9, the J gene TRBJ2-3; D is unresolved. Germline loops: CDR1 SGDLS, CDR2 YYNGEE. This CDR3 is built from 12 residues. Trimming took off 2 bases at V and 6 bases at J, with 7 bases between the two ends. The CDR3 protein is CASSVAWDTQYF. The CDR3 DNA sequence: TGTGCCAGCAGCGTCGCGTGGGATACGCAGTATTTT.

This clone was found once. The chain combines TRBV5-1 with TRBJ1-2, with 9 bases lining up with TRBD1. This CDR3 is built from 13 residues. V was pared by 3 bases and J by 8 bases, with 5 bases of the junction left unmatched. Germline assignment: CDR1 SGHRS and CDR2 YFSETQ. The CDR3 loop reads CASSWGQGGGYTF. CDR3 nucleotides: TGCGCCAGCAGCTGGGGACAGGGAGGAGGCTACACCTTC. The full variable domain, its missing parts supplied by reference TRBV5-1 and TRBJ1-2, is KAGVTQTPRYLIKTRGQQVTLSCSPISGHRSVSWYQQTPGQGLQFLFEYFSETQRNKGNFPGRFSGRQFSNSRSEMNVSTLELGDSALYLCASSWGQGGGYTFGSGTRLTVV.

This chain connects TRBV5-5 to TRBJ2-7, with a possible D match to TRBD2 (6 bases). The germline gives CDR1 SGHKS, CDR2 YYEKEE (reference sequence). The CDR3 runs to 15 residues. Trimming took 0 bases from V and 1 from J, leaving 11 bases between them. CDR3 protein: CASSLVRGISYEQYF. In nucleotides, the CDR3 is TGTGCCAGCAGCTTGGTTCGCGGGATTTCCTACGAGCAGTACTTC.

The chain couples TRBV6-5 to TRBJ1-4, with D perhaps matching TRBD1 (5 bases). This CDR3 spans 14 amino acids. Trimming pared 8 bases from V and 4 bases from J, leaving 14 bases between. The germline V gene has CDR1 MNHEY and CDR2 SVGAGI. The CDR3: CASAVGPLNEKLFF. In DNA form, the CDR3 reads TGTGCCAGCGCGGTGGGACCGCTTAATGAAAAACTGTTTTTT.

The chain joins TRBV21-1 to TRBJ2-7; the D call of TRBD2 is as the table states it, not checked on the DNA. TRBV21-1 is a pseudogene locus. CDR3 size: 18 residues. CDR3 DNA sequence: TGTGCCAGCAGCAAAGGGGCGGGGGAGCAGGACCTGGCCTACGAGCAGTACTTC. Its translation: CASSKGAGEQDLAYEQYF.

This sequence joins TRBV7-9 and TRBJ1-3; D remains unclear. The germline V gene has CDR1 SEHNR and CDR2 FQNEAQ (reference sequence). Trimming took 3 bases from V and 0 from J, leaving 9 bases between them. The CDR3 sequence is 15 residues long. CDR3 sequence reads: CASSFHGGSGNTIYF. The CDR3 DNA follows: TGTGCCAGCAGCTTTCACGGAGGCTCTGGAAACACCATATATTTT. The full variable domain, in which reference TRBV7-9 and TRBJ1-3 provide the parts outside the CDR3, is DTGVSQNPRHKITKRGQNVTFRCDPISEHNRLYWYRQTLGQGPEFLTYFQNEAQLEKSRLLSDRFSAERPKGSFSTLEIQRTEQGDSAMYLCASSFHGGSGNTIYFGEGSWLTVV.

The genes are TRBV7-9 and TRBJ2-3, with 8 bases aligning to TRBD1. V dropped 6 bases and J dropped 2; count of bases not matched to a gene: 13. The CDR3 loop spans 17 amino acids. The germline V gene has CDR1 SEHNR and CDR2 FQNEAQ (reference sequence). CDR3: CASRHRTGSGNTDTQYF. The CDR3 DNA follows: TGTGCCAGCAGGCACCGGACAGGGTCCGGAAACACAGATACGCAGTATTTT.

The chain couples TRBV10-1 to TRBJ2-7; D call uncertain. The V end was cut by 6 bases, the J end by 6 bases, with 18 bases between. This CDR3 is 14 amino acids long. CDR1 and CDR2 (germline): WNHNN, SYGVQD (reference sequence). CDR3 sequence: CASSWDPSASEQYF. The CDR3 nucleotides are TGCGCCAGCAGCTGGGATCCGTCAGCGTCCGAGCAGTACTTC.

V and J are TRBV5-8 and TRBJ1-2; the D gene is possibly TRBD1 (6 bases). The CDR3 contains 13 residues. The V end lost 4 bases, the J end lost 0 bases, and 7 bases lay between the germline ends. Germline loops: CDR1 SGHTS, CDR2 YDEGEE. CDR3 region: CASSRQANYGYTF. CDR3 sequence (DNA): TGTGCCAGCAGCAGACAGGCTAACTATGGCTACACCTTC.

This rearrangement joins TRBV5-8 to TRBJ1-2, with 12 nucleotides matching TRBD1. The trim removed 3 bases at V and 8 bases at J, leaving 8 bases unmatched. The CDR3 spans 15 residues. Germline lookup yields CDR1 SGHTS and CDR2 YDEGEE. This CDR3 reads CASSYRDRGRGGYTF. In DNA form, the CDR3 reads TGTGCCAGCAGCTACCGGGACAGGGGGCGCGGGGGCTACACCTTC.

The chain links TRBV7-8 to TRBJ1-6; 10 bases are a match to TRBD1. V gave up 6 bases and J gave up 8 bases; unmatched junction bases: 10. The CDR3 has 16 amino acids. Germline-derived CDR1 and CDR2 are SGHVS and FQNEAQ. CDR3 sequence reads: CASRRGTGVLDSPLHF. CDR3 nucleotide sequence: TGTGCCAGCAGGCGCGGGACAGGGGTGTTGGATTCACCCCTCCACTTT.

The V gene is TRBV11-2, the J gene TRBJ2-2, with D possibly being TRBD2 (6 bases). The CDR3 is made up of 17 amino acids. Trimming shortened V by 5 bases and J by 0 bases, and 16 bases separated the two germline ends. From germline, CDR1 is SGHAT and CDR2 FQNNGV. This CDR3 reads CASSPGLAFANTGELFF. CDR3 coding DNA: TGTGCCAGCAGCCCGGGACTCGCGTTCGCGAACACCGGGGAGCTGTTTTTT.